The 30 T cell receptor beta chains given below trace back to one sample, sequenced in a study of regulatory T cells in long-lasting Graves disease. CDR3 regions were amplified by Arm-PCR using iRepertoire HTBI primers to build TCR beta libraries. Via MiXCR, TCRdb re-called the multiplex PCR reads, giving one row per CDR3 protein. The sample carries 550,000 to 700,000 distinct CDR3 sequences, about 16% recorded once. Time point meaning: newly diagnosed GD, antithyroid drugs for less than 3 months. After RNA was extracted from PBMCs, the TCR library was made from it. The same specimen was also included in a second study, on T cells in Graves' hyperthyroidism and ophthalmopathy.

The starting material was peripheral blood mononuclear cells (PBMCs), obtained at new diagnosis, from a patient treated with antithyroid drugs. The receptors come from a young man with Graves disease.

CDR3 sequence: CASSSYLGRGNGYTF. The CDR3 DNA sequence: TGTGCCAGCAGCTCTTACCTTGGGCGAGGTAACGGCTACACCTTC. The V gene is TRBV7-9, the J gene TRBJ1-2; D is uncertain. Germline lookup yields CDR1 SEHNR and CDR2 FQNEAQ (reference sequence). CDR3 length equals 15 residues. V lost 4 bases, J lost 8 bases, and 20 bases lay in between.

J is TRBJ1-4 and V is TRBV27; D gene ambiguous. Germline V gene sequence: CDR1 MNHEY, CDR2 SMNVEV (reference sequence). The V and J ends lost 5 bases and 4 bases respectively, with 14 bases between them. CDR3 length: 15 residues. In DNA form, the CDR3 reads TGTGCCAGCAGTCCGACGACATCGAATAATGAAAAACTGTTTTTT. Protein product: CASSPTTSNNEKLFF. Variable domain in full (rest from reference TRBV27 and TRBJ1-4): EAQVTQNPRYLITVTGKKLTVTCSQNMNHEYMSWYRQDPGLGLRQIYYSMNVEVTDKGDVPEGYKVSRKEKRNFPLILESPSPNQTSLYFCASSPTTSNNEKLFFGSGTQLSVL.

The chain recombines TRBV28 with TRBJ2-2, with 10 bases fitting TRBD1. The CDR3 consists of 15 residues. Per the germline V gene, CDR1 is MDHEN and CDR2 is SYDVKM. The J segment lost 5 bases and the V segment lost 3 bases, leaving 3 bases of the junction unmatched. DNA for the CDR3: TGTGCCAGCAGTTTTGAGGGACAGGGGACCGGGGAGCTGTTTTTT. It codes for CASSFEGQGTGELFF.

A word on this clonotype: A clone one base away is much larger, so this may be a read error. This chain joins TRBV29-1 and TRBJ1-1; a weak D match, TRBD1 (6 bases). Germline CDR1 is SQVTM and CDR2 is ANQGSEA. The CDR3 extends over 13 amino acids. CDR3 DNA: TGCGGCGTTGATACATCAGGGGACACTGAAGCTTTCTTT. It is translated as CGVDTSGDTEAFF.

This clonotype was seen more than once but under ten times. The chain carries TRBV19 and TRBJ1-1; D not certain. The CDR3 runs to 13 residues. The ends were cut back, 9 bases at V and 5 bases at J, with 16 bases in the middle. CDR1 is LNHDA and CDR2 is SQIVND in the germline V gene (reference sequence). The CDR3 sequence is CASSVARFTEAFF. In nucleotides, the CDR3 is TGTGCCAGCTCCGTCGCCCGGTTTACTGAAGCTTTCTTT.

The sample holds many counts of this clonotype. The chain links TRBV11-2 to TRBJ2-7; 7 bases agree with TRBD1. CDR1 is SGHAT and CDR2 is FQNNGV in the germline V gene. V trimming: 6 bases; J trimming: 2 bases; junction bases outside the gene matches: 7. CDR3 length equals 14 residues. CDR3 region: CASRPIRGTYEQYF. The CDR3 nucleotides are TGTGCCAGCAGGCCAATCAGGGGGACCTACGAGCAGTACTTC.

This chain connects TRBV20-1 to TRBJ2-3, with TRBD2 identical over 8 bases. CDR1 and CDR2 from the germline V gene are DFQATT and SNEGSKA (reference sequence). This CDR3 contains 17 residues. V shed 1 base, J shed 0 bases, and the junction held 9 bases outside the gene matches. In nucleotides, the CDR3 is TGCAGTGCTAGAGTCGGTAGCGGGAAGGGAAGCACAGATACGCAGTATTTT. Translation gives CSARVGSGKGSTDTQYF.

This clonotype was observed a handful of times. The chain has TRBV20-1 and TRBJ1-2; weak D call: TRBD1 (6 bases). CDR1 is DFQATT and CDR2 is SNEGSKA in the germline V gene (reference sequence). Trimming pared 6 bases from V and 5 bases from J, leaving 13 bases between. The CDR3 runs 12 residues. The CDR3 coding sequence is TGCAGTGCGACAGGAACGATGTATGGCTACACCTTC. It encodes CSATGTMYGYTF.

The chain employs TRBV11-1 and TRBJ2-7; D is undetermined. The CDR3 runs to 13 residues. V lost 11 bases and J lost 1, with 15 bases in between. CDR1 and CDR2 (germline): SGHAT, FQDESV (reference sequence). The CDR3 here is CAGSRPPSYEQYF. The CDR3 DNA is TGTGCCGGCTCCCGGCCGCCATCCTACGAGCAGTACTTC.

In its sample, this clonotype was seen many times. The chain is built from TRBV20-1 and TRBJ2-5, with D possibly being TRBD2 (6 bases). Germline assignment: CDR1 DFQATT and CDR2 SNEGSKA (reference sequence). This CDR3 is 15 amino acids long. V lost 3 bases, J lost 7 bases, and 21 bases lay in between. Written as DNA, the CDR3 is TGCAGTGCTAGTTCCCTAGCGCACTCCCTAGGGACCCAGTACTTC. This encodes CSASSLAHSLGTQYF.

This clonotype has at least ten counts. The chain recombines TRBV5-1 with TRBJ2-1; D might be TRBD2 (5 bases). Looked up from germline, CDR1 is SGHRS and CDR2 is YFSETQ. V was clipped by 4 bases and J by 6 bases, with 23 bases between them. The CDR3 is 17 amino acids. CDR3 amino acids: CASSPALVSGRGNEQFF. CDR3 in DNA: TGCGCCAGCAGCCCCGCCCTAGTAAGCGGACGTGGCAATGAGCAGTTCTTC.

This clonotype was seen repeatedly, ten times or more. The gene calls are TRBV5-8 and TRBJ2-3, with D tentatively TRBD2 (5 bases). Trimming pared 5 bases from V and 2 bases from J, leaving 9 bases between. The germline gives CDR1 SGHTS, CDR2 YDEGEE. The CDR3 contains 13 residues. The CDR3 reads CASRRGFTDTQYF. The CDR3 nucleotides are TGTGCCAGCAGGAGAGGGTTCACAGATACGCAGTATTTT. Filled out from reference TRBV5-8 and TRBJ2-3, the complete variable domain reads EAGVTQSPTHLIKTRGQQATLRCSPISGHTSVYWYQQALGLGLQFLLWYDEGEERNRGNFPPRFSGRQFPNYSSELNVNALELEDSALYLCASRRGFTDTQYFGPGTRLTVL.

The sample holds a few counts of this clonotype. This chain connects TRBV4-2 to TRBJ2-7, with D unresolved. Germline loops: CDR1 LGHNA, CDR2 YNFKEQ. Trimming shortened V by 0 bases and J by 4 bases, and 7 bases separated the two germline ends. The CDR3 spans 13 residues. The CDR3 DNA is TGTGCCAGCAGCCAAGATGCCTCTTACGAGCAGTACTTC. Translated, it gives CASSQDASYEQYF.

This chain uses TRBV29-1 with TRBJ2-2; D call uncertain. Trimming shortened V by 7 bases and J by 3 bases, and 12 bases separated the two germline ends. This CDR3 has 13 amino acids. Germline V gene lookup returns CDR1 SQVTM and CDR2 ANQGSEA. The CDR3 is CSAGPGDTGELFF. The CDR3 DNA sequence: TGCAGCGCGGGCCCTGGGGACACCGGGGAGCTGTTTTTT.

The chain uses TRBV7-2 and TRBJ1-5, with D uncertain. Germline V gives CDR1 SGHTA, CDR2 FQGNSA. The CDR3 is made up of 17 amino acids. Trimming left V 1 base short and J 2 bases short, with 15 bases between. CDR3 sequence (DNA): TGTGCCAGCAGCTTAGATGGGTGGGATGGAGGCAATCAGCCCCAGCATTTT. This encodes CASSLDGWDGGNQPQHF.

The chain has TRBV6-1 and TRBJ2-1; D unclear. Germline CDR1 and CDR2: MNHNS and SASEGT. The CDR3 spans 15 residues. Trimming left V 3 bases short and J 0 bases short, with 9 bases between. The CDR3 loop reads CASSDWWSSYNEQFF. CDR3 sequence (DNA): TGTGCCAGCAGTGATTGGTGGAGCTCCTACAATGAGCAGTTCTTC.

This clonotype was observed many times. The V gene is TRBV11-2, the J gene TRBJ2-1; 10 nucleotides match TRBD2. This CDR3 spans 21 amino acids. V was clipped by 0 bases and J by 2 bases; unmatched bases: 16. Per the germline V gene, CDR1 is SGHAT and CDR2 is FQNNGV. CDR3 sequence reads: CASSLENVASGRWFTYNEQFF. In DNA form, the CDR3 reads TGTGCCAGCAGCTTAGAAAACGTAGCTAGCGGGAGATGGTTCACCTACAATGAGCAGTTCTTC.

This clonotype was counted a few times. The chain uses TRBV29-1 and TRBJ1-2; D is ambiguous. The CDR3 is 13 amino acids. V was cut by 6 bases and J by 2 bases, with 13 bases left in between. Germline V lookup: CDR1 SQVTM, CDR2 ANQGSEA. The CDR3 region has the DNA TGCAGCGTGCCCGCAGGAGGAAACTATGGCTACACCTTC. Amino acid sequence: CSVPAGGNYGYTF.

In its sample, this clonotype was seen many times. This chain joins TRBV12-3 or TRBV12-4 and TRBJ2-5, with D tentatively TRBD2 (6 bases). CDR3 size: 13 residues. The V end was cut by 8 bases, the J end by 2 bases, with 12 bases between. The CDR3 DNA is TGTGCCAGCGGGTGGACTAAACAAGAGACCCAGTACTTC. Translated, it gives CASGWTKQETQYF.

This clonotype has ten or more counts. The chain recombines TRBV29-1 with TRBJ2-1; 9 bases are shared with TRBD2. Trimming took 7 bases from V and 9 from J; bases not matched to a gene: 19. The CDR3 consists of 16 residues. Germline CDR1 and CDR2: SQVTM and ANQGSEA. The CDR3 nucleotides are TGCAGCGGCAGGGGGTTCGGGACTAGCCTCGTGGTTGAGCAGTTCTTC. Translating gives CSGRGFGTSLVVEQFF.

This chain connects TRBV9 to TRBJ1-1; D ambiguous. This CDR3 region has 13 residues. Per germline, CDR1 SGDLS and CDR2 YYNGEE. V shed 0 bases and J shed 5 bases, with 8 bases lying between them. CDR3 protein: CASSVDGVTEAFF. Written as DNA, the CDR3 is TGTGCCAGCAGCGTAGACGGGGTAACTGAAGCTTTCTTT.

This clonotype was detected ten times or more. CDR3 amino acids: CASSGRTGGRAFF. The CDR3 nucleotides are TGTGCCAGCAGCGGCCGGACAGGGGGCCGGGCTTTCTTT. The chain carries TRBV9 and TRBJ1-1, with 11 bases fitting TRBD1. Germline V CDR1 and CDR2: SGDLS, YYNGEE. V was clipped by 3 bases and J by 11 bases; unmatched bases: 6. This CDR3 comprises 13 residues.

This clonotype was counted many times. V is TRBV5-1 and J is TRBJ2-7, with D perhaps TRBD1 (6 bases). The CDR3 runs 15 residues. Germline loops: CDR1 SGHRS, CDR2 YFSETQ. V lost 0 bases, J lost 6 bases, and 16 bases lay in between. CDR3 protein: CASSLGARGTGEQYF. Written as DNA, the CDR3 is TGCGCCAGCAGCTTGGGAGCAAGGGGGACGGGCGAGCAGTACTTC.

The chain couples TRBV6-1 to TRBJ2-7; TRBD2 aligns across 9 bases. This CDR3 comprises 15 residues. J gave up 4 bases and V 2 bases, and 6 bases lay outside the gene matches. Per the germline V gene, CDR1 is MNHNS and CDR2 is SASEGT. Here the CDR3 reads CASSELGGRGYEQYF. Here the CDR3 DNA reads TGTGCCAGCAGTGAACTTGGCGGGAGGGGTTACGAGCAGTACTTC.

The chain has TRBV20-1 and TRBJ1-4; TRBD1 aligns across 7 bases. CDR3 length: 15 residues. Germline-derived CDR1 and CDR2 are DFQATT and SNEGSKA (reference sequence). With V trimmed by 5 bases and J by 3 bases, 9 bases remained unmatched. The CDR3 protein is CSAPDRVVANEKLFF. CDR3 in DNA: TGCAGTGCTCCCGACAGGGTGGTAGCTAATGAAAAACTGTTTTTT.

The CDR3 sequence is CASSPGGTIYNEQFF. The CDR3 nucleotides read TGTGCCAGCTCACCAGGCGGGACCATCTACAATGAGCAGTTCTTC. The rearrangement uses TRBV18 and TRBJ2-1; a weak D match, TRBD2 (6 bases). The ends were cut back, 2 bases at V and 3 bases at J, with 11 bases in the middle. CDR3 size: 15 residues. Germline loops: CDR1 KGHSH, CDR2 LQKENI.

This clonotype was seen ten or more times. V usage is TRBV28 and J usage is TRBJ2-7; 7 nucleotides match TRBD1. V shed 6 bases, J shed 2 bases, and the junction held 7 bases outside the gene matches. This CDR3 region has 14 residues. Looked up from germline, CDR1 is MDHEN and CDR2 is SYDVKM. The CDR3 spells CASRVGQRTYEQYF. The CDR3 DNA sequence: TGTGCCAGCAGAGTGGGACAGCGCACCTACGAGCAGTACTTC.

V and J are TRBV6-1 and TRBJ2-5; 7 nucleotides align to TRBD1. V shed 4 bases, J shed 5 bases, and the junction held 16 bases outside the gene matches. The CDR3 runs to 17 residues. The germline V gene has CDR1 MNHNS and CDR2 SASEGT. CDR3 bases: TGTGCCAGCAGTGGGGTCTCTGGTGGACAGGTGGGGGAGACCCAGTACTTC. Protein sequence: CASSGVSGGQVGETQYF.

The chain carries TRBV28 and TRBJ1-1, with TRBD1 as a possible D gene (6 bases). This CDR3 region has 15 residues. The V and J ends lost 5 bases and 0 bases respectively, with 13 bases between them. Germline V gene data show CDR1 as MDHEN and CDR2 as SYDVKM. The CDR3 is CASSPTDRLNTEAFF. CDR3 coding DNA: TGTGCCAGCAGTCCCACGGACAGATTGAACACTGAAGCTTTCTTT.

This sequence joins TRBV5-1 and TRBJ2-4; D gene unclear. CDR1 SGHRS and CDR2 YFSETQ come from the germline V gene. CDR3 length equals 13 residues. V was shortened by 0 bases and J by 2 bases, with 3 bases between the two germline ends. CDR3 in DNA: TGCGCCAGCAGCTTGGGCCCCAAAAACATTCAGTACTTC. Translating it yields CASSLGPKNIQYF.